One and the same sample provided the 13 T cell receptor beta chains below, sequenced in a study of T cell changes during pregnancy in multiple sclerosis (dated by TCRdb to between 2018 and 2020). Libraries were built with the immunoSEQ multiplex PCR assay. This is the immuneACCESS table as TCRdb keeps it, with only in-frame sequences that have V and J called. A part of the clones is gone; compared with another copy, unresolved V genes explain less than half, and the rest is unexplained. The sample has about 80,000 clones on record, roughly 93% of them singletons. The ten largest clones take up approximately 2.4% of the sample. The starting material was peripheral blood, obtained in the third trimester of pregnancy. These receptors came from a female donor with multiple sclerosis, enrolled in a pregnancy study.

This chain links TRBV13 with TRBJ1-1; TRBD1 matches at 8 bases. This CDR3 region has 13 residues. The ends lost 5 bases at V and 6 bases at J; junction bases unmatched: 5. Germline V CDR1 and CDR2: PRHDT, FYEKMQ (reference sequence). The CDR3 reads CASSHLDRAEAFF. The CDR3 region has the DNA TGTGCCAGCAGCCACTTGGACAGGGCTGAAGCTTTCTTT.

The chain employs TRBV6-1 and TRBJ1-3; D perhaps matches TRBD1 (5 bases). The CDR3 is made up of 13 amino acids. Germline values: CDR1 MNHNS, CDR2 SASEGT. V lost 4 bases and J 7 bases, leaving 11 bases between the germline ends. As DNA, the CDR3 is TGTGCCAGCAGTGTAAGCAGGGCGAACACCATATATTTT. It encodes CASSVSRANTIYF.

The rearrangement joins TRBV13 to TRBJ1-2; D is perhaps TRBD1 (6 bases). V was cut by 4 bases and J by 0 bases, with 9 bases left in between. The CDR3 covers 14 residues. From germline, CDR1 is PRHDT and CDR2 FYEKMQ (reference sequence). The chain's CDR3 is CASSSRGTNYGYTF. As DNA, the CDR3 is TGTGCCAGCAGCTCCAGGGGCACTAACTATGGCTACACCTTC. Drawing the rest from reference TRBV13 and TRBJ1-2, the complete variable domain is AAGVIQSPRHLIKEKRETATLKCYPIPRHDTVYWYQQGPGQDPQFLISFYEKMQSDKGSIPDRFSAQQFSDYHSELNMSSLELGDSALYFCASSSRGTNYGYTFGSGTRLTVV.

The rearrangement links TRBV5-1 to TRBJ1-6; unclear D gene. Trimming removed 1 base at V and 9 bases at J, with 11 bases between. The CDR3 extends over 14 amino acids. Per germline, CDR1 SGHRS and CDR2 YFSETQ. The chain's CDR3 is CASSLQDLTSPLHF. In DNA, the CDR3 is TGCGCCAGCAGCTTGCAGGATCTAACTTCACCCCTCCACTTT.

CDR3 coding DNA: TGTGCCACCAGCAGTTCTCGGACAGGTGAAAAACTGTTTTTT. It translates to CATSSSRTGEKLFF. The chain employs TRBV15 and TRBJ1-4; TRBD1 agrees at 7 bases. Germline V gives CDR1 LNHNV, CDR2 YYDKDF (reference sequence). The CDR3 length is 14 residues. V was pared by 3 bases and J by 7 bases, with 5 bases of the junction left unmatched.

The chain links TRBV18 to TRBJ1-1; the D gene is possibly TRBD1 (5 bases). From germline, CDR1 is KGHSH and CDR2 LQKENI. This CDR3 spans 14 amino acids. Between the trimmed V and J ends, which lost 3 bases and 2 bases, there was a span of 10 bases. CDR3 residues: CASSPVGGNTEAFF. The CDR3 bases are TGTGCCAGCTCACCGGTGGGGGGAAACACTGAAGCTTTCTTT.

The rearrangement links TRBV25-1 to TRBJ2-5, with TRBD1 matching over 9 bases. Germline CDR1 reads MGHDK; CDR2 reads SYGVNS. This CDR3 contains 15 residues. V lost 6 bases to trimming and J lost 2 bases; unmatched junction nucleotides: 7. Written as DNA, the CDR3 is TGTGCCAGCAGCGCTTGGACAGGGGCACAAGAGACCCAGTACTTC. It specifies CASSAWTGAQETQYF.

V usage is TRBV29-1 and J usage is TRBJ2-4; no clear D. CDR1 is SQVTM and CDR2 is ANQGSEA in the germline V gene. The CDR3 runs 15 residues. Trimming removed 3 bases from V and 0 bases from J, with 12 bases in between. The CDR3 loop reads CSVEGDTLAKNIQYF. In DNA, the CDR3 is TGCAGCGTTGAGGGTGACACCCTAGCCAAAAACATTCAGTACTTC.

V and J are TRBV18 and TRBJ2-2; 10 bases map to TRBD1. After removal of 4 bases from V and 1 base from J, the junction contained 9 bases not matched to a gene. The length of the CDR3 is 18 residues. Per germline, CDR1 KGHSH and CDR2 LQKENI. The CDR3 region has the DNA TGTGCCAGCTCACTTTCCACCGGGACAGGGGTGAACACCGGGGAGCTGTTTTTT. Residues: CASSLSTGTGVNTGELFF.

The V call is TRBV7-8, the J call TRBJ2-7; 7 positions agree with TRBD1. CDR1 SGHVS and CDR2 FQNEAQ come from the germline V gene. Unmatched junction bases numbered 8, after V lost 5 bases and J lost 4 bases. The CDR3 spans 14 residues. The CDR3 is CASSPETGRYEQYF. The CDR3 region has the DNA TGTGCCAGCAGCCCGGAGACAGGGCGATACGAGCAGTACTTC.

CDR3 DNA sequence: TGTGCCAGCAGTTACGGGGCGGGAACAACTAATGAAAAACTGTTTTTT. Amino acids: CASSYGAGTTNEKLFF. The chain combines TRBV6-5 with TRBJ1-4; TRBD1 might be the D (5 bases). CDR3 size: 16 residues. V lost 2 bases and J 0 bases, leaving 10 bases between the germline ends. CDR1 is MNHEY, CDR2 SVGAGI, per germline.

V is TRBV7-6 and J is TRBJ2-5; TRBD2 agrees at 7 bases. Germline V gives CDR1 SGHVS, CDR2 FNYEAQ. Germline trimming cut 1 base from V and 1 base from J; bases unmatched to any gene: 0. CDR3 size: 14 residues. This CDR3 reads CASSLGGGQETQYF. CDR3 coding DNA: TGTGCCAGCAGCTTAGGGGGGGGCCAAGAGACCCAGTACTTC.

This clone was seen a single time. The chain uses TRBV5-6 and TRBJ2-3; 10 bases map to TRBD2. V dropped 4 bases and J dropped 2; count of bases not matched to a gene: 4. CDR3 size: 15 residues. Per germline, CDR1 SGHDT and CDR2 YYEEEE. The CDR3 loop is CASSRSGGSTDTQYF. The CDR3 coding sequence is TGTGCCAGCAGCCGTAGCGGGGGGTCCACAGATACGCAGTATTTT.